One and the same sample provided the 20 T cell receptor beta chains below, sequenced in a study of blood T cell repertoires in COVID-19. The method was immunoSEQ multiplex PCR; TCRdb's version includes in-frame clones alone and lacks a portion of them. The data contain some 130,000 clones, about 89% of them singletons. The material sequenced was peripheral blood. These receptors were obtained from a man in his sixties with active or convalescent COVID-19.

This chain links TRBV7-8 with TRBJ2-2, with a tentative D call TRBD2 (6 bases). Per the germline V gene, CDR1 is SGHVS and CDR2 is FQNEAQ. V lost 2 bases, J lost 4 bases, and 11 bases lay in between. The CDR3 spans 15 residues. CDR3 DNA sequence: TGTGCCAGCAGCTTAACGGGAGAACTCACCGGGGAGCTGTTTTTT. Residues: CASSLTGELTGELFF.

J is TRBJ2-3 and V is TRBV4-3, with no clear D. Trimming removed 3 bases at V and 4 bases at J, with 5 bases between. This CDR3 spans 12 amino acids. CDR1 is LGHNA, CDR2 YSLEER, per germline. The CDR3 sequence: CASSQRADTQYF. The CDR3 bases are TGCGCCAGCAGCCAGCGTGCAGATACGCAGTATTTT.

This chain connects TRBV19 to TRBJ1-1; D remains unclear. The CDR3 has 12 amino acids. CDR1 and CDR2 from the germline V gene are LNHDA and SQIVND (reference sequence). V was cut by 7 bases and J by 4 bases, with 10 bases left in between. The CDR3 DNA reads as TGTGCCAGTACCTCAGAGGGCACTGAAGCTTTCTTT. This sequence encodes CASTSEGTEAFF.

This chain joins TRBV6-5 and TRBJ2-3; no definite D call. Germline V CDR1 and CDR2: MNHEY, SVGAGI. The CDR3 is 14 residues long. V lost 3 bases and J lost 2, with 9 bases in between. The DNA of the CDR3 is TGTGCCAGCAGTTATGGCAGATACACAGATACGCAGTATTTT. This codes for CASSYGRYTDTQYF.

The chain carries TRBV9 and TRBJ2-1; 7 bases match TRBD1. V was clipped by 4 bases and J by 2 bases; unmatched bases: 9. This CDR3 contains 16 residues. Germline V gene data show CDR1 as SGDLS and CDR2 as YYNGEE. In DNA, the CDR3 is TGTGCCAGCAGCCCACACGACAGGGAGCCCTACAATGAGCAGTTCTTC. This gives the protein CASSPHDREPYNEQFF.

The chain uses TRBV7-9 and TRBJ2-3; 12 bases are a match to TRBD2. The CDR3 has 15 amino acids. J was trimmed by 4 bases and V by 7 bases; bases with no gene match: 6. The germline V gene has CDR1 SEHNR and CDR2 FQNEAQ (reference sequence). The CDR3 DNA sequence: TGTGCCAGCAATCTAGCGGGAGGGCCTGCAGATACGCAGTATTTT. It encodes CASNLAGGPADTQYF.

The V gene is TRBV18, the J gene TRBJ2-4, with D possibly matching TRBD1 (7 bases). The V gene lost 3 bases and the J gene lost 1 base, with 10 bases spanning the gap. Germline V lookup: CDR1 KGHSH, CDR2 LQKENI. The CDR3 runs 15 residues. CDR3 region: CASSPRGQAKNIQYF. The CDR3, as DNA: TGTGCCAGCTCACCGCGGGGACAGGCCAAAAACATTCAGTACTTC. The full variable domain, completed using reference TRBV18 and TRBJ2-4, is NAGVMQNPRHLVRRRGQEARLRCSPMKGHSHVYWYRQLPEEGLKFMVYLQKENIIDESGMPKERFSAEFPKEGPSILRIQQVVRGDSAAYFCASSPRGQAKNIQYFGAGTRLSVL.

This clone was found a few times. The chain links TRBV5-1 to TRBJ1-2; D perhaps matches TRBD1 (6 bases). Germline lookup yields CDR1 SGHRS and CDR2 YFSETQ. The CDR3 runs 14 residues. V gave up 2 bases and J gave up 3 bases, with 11 bases separating them. Written as DNA, the CDR3 is TGCGCCAGCAGCTTCCAGGACAGCGACTATGGCTACACCTTC. Its translation is CASSFQDSDYGYTF. Looking up the rest from reference TRBV5-1 and TRBJ1-2 gives the full variable domain: KAGVTQTPRYLIKTRGQQVTLSCSPISGHRSVSWYQQTPGQGLQFLFEYFSETQRNKGNFPGRFSGRQFSNSRSEMNVSTLELGDSALYLCASSFQDSDYGYTFGSGTRLTVV.

The V gene is TRBV4-3, the J gene TRBJ1-2; TRBD1 aligns across 12 bases. The V segment lost 1 base and the J segment 7 bases; nucleotides outside the gene matches: 4. The CDR3 has 15 amino acids. CDR1 and CDR2 from the germline V gene are LGHNA and YSLEER. The CDR3 DNA reads TGCGCCAGCAGCCAAGCGGGACAGGGGGCCGGTGGCTACACCTTC. It translates to CASSQAGQGAGGYTF.

The chain recombines TRBV5-1 with TRBJ2-3; no clear D. This CDR3 spans 15 amino acids. V was pared by 1 base and J by 4 bases, with 13 bases between. Germline V gives CDR1 SGHRS, CDR2 YFSETQ. The CDR3 sequence is CASSLMASVADTQYF. CDR3 in DNA: TGCGCCAGCAGCTTGATGGCTAGTGTCGCAGATACGCAGTATTTT.

This rearrangement joins TRBV5-5 to TRBJ1-5; D not certain. Germline V CDR1 and CDR2: SGHKS, YYEKEE (reference sequence). The CDR3 has 14 residues. Trimming took off 3 bases at V and 3 bases at J, with 10 bases between the two ends. CDR3 DNA sequence: TGTGCCAGCAGCTCAGTCTCAGTCAATCAGCCCCAGCATTTT. Its translation: CASSSVSVNQPQHF.

In the case of this clone: This same CDR3 is encoded by further DNA sequences in the sample. This rearrangement joins TRBV2 to TRBJ2-3; D not resolved. The CDR3 consists of 14 residues. Per germline, CDR1 SNHLY and CDR2 FYNNEI. Trimming removed 3 bases at V and 0 bases at J, with 7 bases between. The CDR3 DNA is TGTGCCAGCAGTGAGGCACGTAGCACAGATACGCAGTATTTT. It translates to CASSEARSTDTQYF. Full variable domain (rest looked up from reference TRBV2 and TRBJ2-3): EPEVTQTPSHQVTQMGQEVILRCVPISNHLYFYWYRQILGQKVEFLVSFYNNEISEKSEIFDDQFSVERPDGSNFTLKIRSTKLEDSAMYFCASSEARSTDTQYFGPGTRLTVL.

This chain joins TRBV18 and TRBJ2-3; 9 bases match TRBD2. CDR1 is KGHSH, CDR2 LQKENI, per germline. CDR3 size: 16 residues. V trimming: 3 bases; J trimming: 3 bases; junction bases outside the gene matches: 7. The CDR3 is CASSPLGAGGTDTQYF. DNA of the CDR3: TGTGCCAGCTCACCCTTAGGAGCGGGGGGTACAGATACGCAGTATTTT. Complete variable domain (other parts from reference TRBV18 and TRBJ2-3): NAGVMQNPRHLVRRRGQEARLRCSPMKGHSHVYWYRQLPEEGLKFMVYLQKENIIDESGMPKERFSAEFPKEGPSILRIQQVVRGDSAAYFCASSPLGAGGTDTQYFGPGTRLTVL.

This clone was counted once. The chain recombines TRBV14 with TRBJ2-1; 13 bases fit TRBD2. Germline assignment: CDR1 SGHDN and CDR2 FVKESK. The junction had 12 bases not matched to a gene; V was cut back by 4 bases and J by 9 bases. CDR3 length equals 17 residues. The CDR3 coding sequence is TGTGCCAGCAGCCCTGGGACTAGCGGGACCTATCTGCGTGAGCAGTTCTTC. It encodes CASSPGTSGTYLREQFF.

The rearrangement uses TRBV6-1 and TRBJ2-5; 8 positions match TRBD2. Per the germline V gene, CDR1 is MNHNS and CDR2 is SASEGT. With 0 bases clipped from V and 6 bases from J, the junction kept 6 bases outside the gene matches. There are 15 residues in the CDR3. CDR3 loop: CASSEARGAQKTQYF. The CDR3 bases are TGTGCCAGCAGTGAAGCGCGGGGGGCGCAAAAGACCCAGTACTTC.

Points on this clone: A junction boundary mismatches the germline segment, possibly from a read error. This chain uses TRBV28 with TRBJ1-2, with TRBD1 as a possible D gene (5 bases). Germline V gene lookup returns CDR1 MDHEN and CDR2 SYDVKM. CDR3 length: 11 amino acids. Here the CDR3 DNA reads TGTGCCACCAATCTATTGCGCGGACACTTCTTC. This codes for CATNLLRGHFF.

This sequence joins TRBV28 and TRBJ1-2; tentative D call: TRBD1 (5 bases). CDR3 length: 12 amino acids. Germline lookup yields CDR1 MDHEN and CDR2 SYDVKM. The V end lost 10 bases, the J end lost 3 bases, and 12 bases lay between the germline ends. CDR3 loop: CATRQGDYGYTF. The CDR3 DNA reads TGTGCCACCCGCCAAGGGGACTATGGCTACACCTTC.

The V and J genes are TRBV9 and TRBJ1-2; 9 bases are shared with TRBD1. Germline lookup yields CDR1 SGDLS and CDR2 YYNGEE. The CDR3 totals 14 residues. After removal of 3 bases from V and 3 bases from J, the junction contained 3 bases not matched to a gene. CDR3 region: CASSADRGDYGYTF. The DNA of the CDR3 is TGTGCCAGCAGCGCAGACAGGGGGGACTATGGCTACACCTTC.

The V call is TRBV6-5, the J call TRBJ1-3, with TRBD1 as a possible D gene (5 bases). The germline gives CDR1 MNHEY, CDR2 SVGAGI. This CDR3 spans 16 amino acids. Trimming left V 0 bases short and J 2 bases short, with 11 bases between. In DNA form, the CDR3 reads TGTGCCAGCAGTTACTCCCGGCCAGGGACTGGAAACACCATATATTTT. As protein: CASSYSRPGTGNTIYF.

The gene calls are TRBV7-2 and TRBJ2-3, with 9 bases that match TRBD2. Germline loops: CDR1 SGHTA, CDR2 FQGNSA. Losses at the gene ends were 3 bases for V and 2 bases for J; bases not matched to a gene: 6. The CDR3 is made up of 16 amino acids. The CDR3 DNA reads as TGTGCCAGCAGCTTCGGCGGGGGGGCCACCACAGATACGCAGTATTTT. The encoded protein is CASSFGGGATTDTQYF.